Here is one TCR beta chain with its context. V lost 5 bases and J 6 bases, leaving 19 bases between the germline ends. In germline, CDR1 is SEHNR, CDR2 FQNEAQ (reference sequence). The CDR3 length is 15 residues. The data were produced by immunoSEQ multiplex PCR, yet TCRdb's version contains in-frame clones alone and is incomplete. The table shows approximately 90,000 clones, with approximately 80% occurring only once. This sample stems from a study of control samples from healthy donors and cancer patients. Material: blood. The chain links TRBV7-9 to TRBJ1-1, with a possible D match to TRBD1 (6 bases). This clonotype was obtained from a young man in good health. The CDR3, as DNA: TGTGCCAGCAGCGACAACAGGGTACCTGTTCCTGAAGCTTTCTTT. Translation: CASSDNRVPVPEAFF.